The 6 T cell receptor beta chains listed next were all sequenced from one sample in a study of blood T cell repertoires in COVID-19. The method was immunoSEQ multiplex PCR; TCRdb's version includes in-frame clones alone and lacks a portion of them. The sample includes 200,000 to 250,000 clones, roughly 90% of them seen just once. Material: peripheral blood. The receptor source for this set is a man aged 65-85 years with acute or convalescent COVID-19.

The chain is built from TRBV30 and TRBJ2-1; 10 bases are a match to TRBD1. V gave up 1 base and J gave up 8 bases; unmatched junction bases: 11. This CDR3 has 16 residues. CDR1 is GTSNPN, CDR2 SVGIG, per germline (reference sequence). The CDR3 is CAWSALRDRGSHEQFF. For the CDR3, the DNA is TGTGCCTGGAGTGCTCTTCGGGACAGGGGATCCCATGAGCAGTTCTTC.

The V call is TRBV12-5, the J call TRBJ2-3; D possibly corresponds to TRBD2 (5 bases). The V end was cut by 6 bases, the J end by 6 bases, with 10 bases between. Germline V gives CDR1 LGHNT, CDR2 FRNRAP. The CDR3 is 12 residues long. This CDR3 is CASGHPGDTQYF. CDR3 sequence (DNA): TGTGCTAGTGGCCACCCGGGGGATACGCAGTATTTT.

This chain joins TRBV9 and TRBJ2-1; TRBD2 agrees at 11 bases. This CDR3 comprises 15 residues. From germline, CDR1 is SGDLS and CDR2 YYNGEE. Trimming cost V 1 base and J 7 bases; bases outside gene matches: 4. The CDR3 here is CASSVFPSGRNEQFF. CDR3 bases: TGTGCCAGCAGCGTATTCCCTAGCGGGAGGAATGAGCAGTTCTTC.

This chain connects TRBV18 to TRBJ2-1; D is unresolved. The germline V gene encodes CDR1 KGHSH and CDR2 LQKENI. This CDR3 is built from 17 residues. V dropped 3 bases and J dropped 4 bases, with 19 bases sitting between them. The CDR3 reads CASSPPFSRHRYNEQFF. The DNA of the CDR3 is TGTGCCAGCTCACCGCCCTTCTCGCGGCATAGATACAATGAGCAGTTCTTC.

This clone was detected a few times. The chain uses TRBV6-5 and TRBJ1-6; D ambiguous. CDR3 size: 12 residues. Trimming stripped 5 bases from V and 5 bases from J, with 4 bases between. Germline CDR1 and CDR2: MNHEY and SVGAGI. CDR3 in amino acids: CASSPNNSPLHF. As DNA, the CDR3 is TGTGCCAGCAGTCCTAATAATTCACCCCTCCACTTT.

The chain joins TRBV5-1 to TRBJ1-5; 9 positions agree with TRBD1. The CDR3 is made up of 16 amino acids. J gave up 4 bases and V 4 bases, and 9 bases lay outside the gene matches. Germline V gene lookup returns CDR1 SGHRS and CDR2 YFSETQ. The CDR3 loop is CASSPIPGQGNQPQHF. CDR3 DNA: TGCGCCAGCAGCCCTATTCCGGGACAGGGAAATCAGCCCCAGCATTTT.